The 9 T cell receptor beta chains below were found in one sample sequenced in a study of T cell changes during pregnancy in multiple sclerosis. TCRdb's table, derived via immunoSEQ multiplex PCR, lists solely in-frame clones and lacks some. The sample records 55,000 to 75,000 clones, 91% being singletons. The source was peripheral blood, collected in the third trimester of pregnancy. These receptors came from a female donor in good health, enrolled as a control in a pregnancy study.

Here the CDR3 DNA reads TGTGCCAGCAGTGAAGCGGAGGGAGGGGGAGATACGCAGTATTTT. This encodes CASSEAEGGGDTQYF. V and J are TRBV6-1 and TRBJ2-3, with D possibly matching TRBD2 (7 bases). V was cut by 0 bases and J by 5 bases, with 12 bases left in between. This CDR3 contains 15 residues. CDR1 is MNHNS, CDR2 SASEGT, per germline.

The table lists this clone with a count of one. This rearrangement joins TRBV18 to TRBJ1-3; perhaps TRBD1 as D (6 bases). CDR3 length: 17 amino acids. Per the germline V gene, CDR1 is KGHSH and CDR2 is LQKENI. V gave up 3 bases and J gave up 1 base, with 16 bases separating them. The CDR3 sequence is CASSPTRGLISGNTIYF. The CDR3 DNA reads TGTGCCAGCTCACCCACCAGGGGCCTTATTTCTGGAAACACCATATATTTT.

This chain connects TRBV7-2 to TRBJ2-7, with 9 positions matching TRBD1. Germline V gene sequence: CDR1 SGHTA, CDR2 FQGNSA. Germline trimming cut 2 bases from V and 12 bases from J; bases unmatched to any gene: 11. The CDR3 totals 14 residues. This CDR3 reads CASSLPRDRVLLYF. The DNA for the CDR3 is TGTGCCAGCAGCTTACCGCGGGACAGGGTTCTTCTGTACTTC.

The rearrangement joins TRBV4-2 to TRBJ2-6, with D perhaps TRBD2 (6 bases). V dropped 2 bases and J dropped 0 bases, with 11 bases sitting between them. Germline loops: CDR1 LGHNA, CDR2 YNFKEQ. The CDR3 covers 17 residues. Here the CDR3 reads CASSQSRESSGANVLTF. The CDR3, as DNA: TGTGCCAGCAGCCAATCTCGGGAGAGCTCTGGGGCCAACGTCCTGACTTTC.

This chain links TRBV6-4 with TRBJ2-1, with 11 bases fitting TRBD2. This CDR3 has 15 residues. Germline V gene lookup returns CDR1 MRHNA and CDR2 SNTAGT. V was clipped by 6 bases and J by 5 bases; unmatched bases: 6. The CDR3 loop reads CASSLTSGANNEQFF. In nucleotides, the CDR3 is TGTGCCAGCAGCCTGACTAGCGGGGCAAACAATGAGCAGTTCTTC.

The V gene is TRBV27, the J gene TRBJ2-7; possible D gene TRBD1, 6 bases. CDR1 is MNHEY, CDR2 SMNVEV, per germline (reference sequence). V was clipped by 3 bases and J by 9 bases, with 12 bases between them. CDR3 size: 12 residues. The CDR3 nucleotides read TGTGCCAGCAGTTTGCAGGGGAACGTGCAGTACTTC. Translated: CASSLQGNVQYF.

The chain carries TRBV6-4 and TRBJ2-2; unclear D gene. The length of the CDR3 is 14 residues. The V and J ends lost 5 bases and 6 bases respectively, with 13 bases between them. Germline loops: CDR1 MRHNA, CDR2 SNTAGT. This CDR3 is CASSPEEASGELFF. Here the CDR3 DNA reads TGTGCCAGCAGTCCAGAAGAGGCATCCGGGGAGCTGTTTTTT.

The chain carries TRBV19 and TRBJ2-5; D gene uncertain. CDR3 size: 11 residues. Germline V gene lookup returns CDR1 LNHDA and CDR2 SQIVND (reference sequence). Trimming took 3 bases from V and 5 from J, leaving 4 bases between them. CDR3 in amino acids: CASSMEETQYF. CDR3 DNA: TGTGCCAGTAGTATGGAGGAGACCCAGTACTTC.

This sequence joins TRBV27 and TRBJ2-7; tentatively, D is TRBD2 (6 bases). The V end lost 5 bases, the J end lost 1 base, and 9 bases lay between the germline ends. Germline V CDR1 and CDR2: MNHEY, SMNVEV (reference sequence). The CDR3 consists of 13 residues. This CDR3 reads CASSLGTSYEQYF. DNA for the CDR3: TGTGCCAGCAGTCTCGGGACTTCCTACGAGCAGTACTTC.